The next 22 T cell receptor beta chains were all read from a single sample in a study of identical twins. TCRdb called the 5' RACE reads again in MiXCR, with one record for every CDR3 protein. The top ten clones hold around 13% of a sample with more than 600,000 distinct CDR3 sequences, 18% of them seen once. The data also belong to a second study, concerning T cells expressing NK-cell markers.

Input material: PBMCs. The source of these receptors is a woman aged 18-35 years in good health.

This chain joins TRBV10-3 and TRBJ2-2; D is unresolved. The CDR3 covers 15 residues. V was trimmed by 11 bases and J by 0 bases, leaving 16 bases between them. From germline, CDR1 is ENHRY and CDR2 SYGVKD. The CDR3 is CASGLRRANTGELFF. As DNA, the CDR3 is TGTGCCTCGGGTTTACGCCGCGCGAACACCGGGGAGCTGTTTTTT.

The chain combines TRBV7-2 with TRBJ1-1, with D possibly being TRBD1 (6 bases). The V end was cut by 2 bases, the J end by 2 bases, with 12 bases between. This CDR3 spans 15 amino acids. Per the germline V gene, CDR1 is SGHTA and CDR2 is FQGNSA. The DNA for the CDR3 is TGTGCCAGCAGCTTAATGGGACAAATAAACACTGAAGCTTTCTTT. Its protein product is CASSLMGQINTEAFF.

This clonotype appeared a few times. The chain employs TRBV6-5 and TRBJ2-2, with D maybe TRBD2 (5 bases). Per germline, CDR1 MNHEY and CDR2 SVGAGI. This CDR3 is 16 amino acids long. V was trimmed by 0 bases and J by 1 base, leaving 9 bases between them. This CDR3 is CASSYSLAVNTGELFF. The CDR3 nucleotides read TGTGCCAGCAGTTACTCCCTAGCTGTGAACACCGGGGAGCTGTTTTTT.

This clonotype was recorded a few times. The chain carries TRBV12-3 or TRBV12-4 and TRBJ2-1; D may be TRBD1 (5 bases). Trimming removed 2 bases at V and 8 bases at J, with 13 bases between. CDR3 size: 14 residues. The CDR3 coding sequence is TGTGCCAGCAGTTTAAAGGGGAATAGGGATGAGCAGTTCTTC. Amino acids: CASSLKGNRDEQFF.

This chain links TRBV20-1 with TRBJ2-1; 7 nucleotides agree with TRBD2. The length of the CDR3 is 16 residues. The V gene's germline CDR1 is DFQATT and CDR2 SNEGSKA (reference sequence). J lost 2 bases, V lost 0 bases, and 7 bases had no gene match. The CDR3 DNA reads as TGCAGTGCTAGAGATGGGGGGGACGTCACCTACAATGAGCAGTTCTTC. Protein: CSARDGGDVTYNEQFF.

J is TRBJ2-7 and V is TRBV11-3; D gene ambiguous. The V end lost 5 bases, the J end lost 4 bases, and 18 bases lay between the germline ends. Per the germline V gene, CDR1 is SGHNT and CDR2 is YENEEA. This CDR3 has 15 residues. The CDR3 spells CASSLTLREKYEQYF. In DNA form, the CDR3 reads TGTGCCAGCAGCCTAACCTTAAGGGAAAAGTACGAGCAGTACTTC.

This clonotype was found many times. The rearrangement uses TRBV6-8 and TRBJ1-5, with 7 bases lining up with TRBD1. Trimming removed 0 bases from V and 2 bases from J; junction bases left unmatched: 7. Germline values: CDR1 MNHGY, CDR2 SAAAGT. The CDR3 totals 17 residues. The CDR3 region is CASSYSRQGVCNQPQHF. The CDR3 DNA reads TGTGCCAGCAGTTACTCTCGACAGGGCGTCTGCAATCAGCCCCAGCATTTT.

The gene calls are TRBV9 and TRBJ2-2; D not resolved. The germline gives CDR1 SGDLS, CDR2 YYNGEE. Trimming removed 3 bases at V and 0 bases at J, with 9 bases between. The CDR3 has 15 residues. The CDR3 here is CASSAHATNTGELFF. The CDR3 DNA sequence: TGTGCCAGCAGCGCCCACGCCACGAACACCGGGGAGCTGTTTTTT.

The CDR3 sequence is CATSDLWCQRQARSNQPQHF. DNA for the CDR3: TGTGCCACCAGTGATTTGTGGTGCCAACGACAGGCACGAAGCAATCAGCCCCAGCATTTT. The rearrangement uses TRBV24-1 and TRBJ1-5; tentative D call: TRBD1 (6 bases). The CDR3 has 20 amino acids. The V end was cut by 0 bases, the J end by 1 base, with 21 bases between. Germline CDR1 reads KGHDR; CDR2 reads SFDVKD.

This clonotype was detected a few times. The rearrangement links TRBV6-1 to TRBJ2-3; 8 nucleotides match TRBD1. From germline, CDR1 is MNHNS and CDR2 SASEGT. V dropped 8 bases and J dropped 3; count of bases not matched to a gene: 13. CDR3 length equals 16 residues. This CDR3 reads CASQRRQGMVTDTQYF. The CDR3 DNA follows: TGTGCCAGCCAGAGAAGACAGGGGATGGTAACAGATACGCAGTATTTT.

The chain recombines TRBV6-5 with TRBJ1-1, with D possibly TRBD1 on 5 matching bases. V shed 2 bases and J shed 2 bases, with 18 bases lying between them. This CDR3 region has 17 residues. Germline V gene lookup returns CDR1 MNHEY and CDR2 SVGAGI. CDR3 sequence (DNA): TGTGCCAGCAGTTACCACGTCCGAGCCGGGGCCAACACTGAAGCTTTCTTT. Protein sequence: CASSYHVRAGANTEAFF.

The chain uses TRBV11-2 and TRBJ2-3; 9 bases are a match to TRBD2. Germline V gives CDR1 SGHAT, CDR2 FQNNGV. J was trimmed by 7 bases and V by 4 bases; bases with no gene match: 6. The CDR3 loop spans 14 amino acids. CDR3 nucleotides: TGTGCCAGCAGCTCAGCGGGAGGCACGAATACGCAGTATTTT. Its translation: CASSSAGGTNTQYF.

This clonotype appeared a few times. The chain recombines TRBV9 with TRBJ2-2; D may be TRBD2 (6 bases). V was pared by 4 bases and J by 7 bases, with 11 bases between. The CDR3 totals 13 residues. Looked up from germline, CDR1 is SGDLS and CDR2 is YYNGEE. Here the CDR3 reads CASSPSGVGELFF. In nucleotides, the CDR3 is TGTGCCAGCAGCCCCTCGGGGGTCGGGGAGCTGTTTTTT.

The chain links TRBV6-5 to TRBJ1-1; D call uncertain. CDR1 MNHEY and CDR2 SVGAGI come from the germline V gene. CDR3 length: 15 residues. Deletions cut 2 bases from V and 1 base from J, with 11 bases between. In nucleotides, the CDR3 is TGTGCCAGCAGTTACGTGGGCAGCCAGAACACTGAAGCTTTCTTT. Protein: CASSYVGSQNTEAFF.

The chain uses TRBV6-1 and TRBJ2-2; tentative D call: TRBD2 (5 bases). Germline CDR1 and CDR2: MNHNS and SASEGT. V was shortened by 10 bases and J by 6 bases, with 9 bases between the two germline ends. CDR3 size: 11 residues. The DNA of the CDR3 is TGTGCCACCCGGGGTCCCGGGGAGCTGTTTTTT. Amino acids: CATRGPGELFF.

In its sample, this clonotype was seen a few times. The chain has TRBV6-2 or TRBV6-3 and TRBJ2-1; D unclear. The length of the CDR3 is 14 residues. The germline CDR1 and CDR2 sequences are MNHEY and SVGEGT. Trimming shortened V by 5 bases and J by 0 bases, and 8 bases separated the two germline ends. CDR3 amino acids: CASSPRTSYNEQFF. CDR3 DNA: TGTGCCAGCAGTCCTCGGACCTCCTACAATGAGCAGTTCTTC.

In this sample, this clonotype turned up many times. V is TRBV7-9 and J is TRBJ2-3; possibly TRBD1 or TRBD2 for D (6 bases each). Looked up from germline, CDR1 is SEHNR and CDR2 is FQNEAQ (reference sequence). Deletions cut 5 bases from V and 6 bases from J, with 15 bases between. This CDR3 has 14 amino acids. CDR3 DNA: TGTGCCAGCAGCAGAGATCGGGGGCGTGATACGCAGTATTTT. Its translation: CASSRDRGRDTQYF.

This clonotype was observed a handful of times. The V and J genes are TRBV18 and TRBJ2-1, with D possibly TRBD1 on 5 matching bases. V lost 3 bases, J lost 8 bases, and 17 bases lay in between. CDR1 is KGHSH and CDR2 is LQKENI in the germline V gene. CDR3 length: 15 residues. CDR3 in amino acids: CASSPYSPTGDEQFF. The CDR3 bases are TGTGCCAGCTCACCGTACAGCCCAACAGGAGATGAGCAGTTCTTC.

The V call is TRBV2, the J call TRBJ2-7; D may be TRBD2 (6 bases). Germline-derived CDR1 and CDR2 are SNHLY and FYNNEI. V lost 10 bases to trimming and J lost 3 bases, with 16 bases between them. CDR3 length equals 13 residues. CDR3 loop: CATTAGYLYEQYF. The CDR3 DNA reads TGTGCCACCACAGCGGGTTATCTCTACGAGCAGTACTTC. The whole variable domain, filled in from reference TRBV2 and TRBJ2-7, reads EPEVTQTPSHQVTQMGQEVILRCVPISNHLYFYWYRQILGQKVEFLVSFYNNEISEKSEIFDDQFSVERPDGSNFTLKIRSTKLEDSAMYFCATTAGYLYEQYFGPGTRLTVT.

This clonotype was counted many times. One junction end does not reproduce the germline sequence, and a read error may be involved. The CDR3 coding sequence is TGTGCCAGCAGCTTGCTCGAGGAGACCCAGTACTTC. Amino acids: CASSLLEETQYF. V is TRBV5-1 and J is TRBJ2-5; no clear D. Germline CDR1 SGHRS, CDR2 YFSETQ. CDR3 size: 12 residues. Looking up the rest from reference TRBV5-1 and TRBJ2-5 gives the full variable domain: KAGVTQTPRYLIKTRGQQVTLSCSPISGHRSVSWYQQTPGQGLQFLFEYFSETQRNKGNFPGRFSGRQFSNSRSEMNVSTLELGDSALYLCASSLLEETQYFGPGTRLLVL.

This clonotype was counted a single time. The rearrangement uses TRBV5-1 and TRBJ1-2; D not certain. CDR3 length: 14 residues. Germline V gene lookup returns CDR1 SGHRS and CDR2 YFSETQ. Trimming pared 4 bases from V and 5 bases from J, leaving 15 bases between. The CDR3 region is CASSPPTGSYGYTF. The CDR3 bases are TGCGCCAGCAGCCCCCCCACGGGGTCGTATGGCTACACCTTC.

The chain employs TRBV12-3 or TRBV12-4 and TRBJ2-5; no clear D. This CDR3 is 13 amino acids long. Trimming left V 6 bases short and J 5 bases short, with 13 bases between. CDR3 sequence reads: CASRWDVRETQYF. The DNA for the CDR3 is TGTGCCAGCAGGTGGGATGTCCGGGAGACCCAGTACTTC.